This T cell receptor (beta chain) derives from a study of cytotoxic CD8 clonotypes in ibrutinib-treated CLL. In the study overall: Partial responses numbered about 25 and complete responses 2; after a median about 68 months, roughly 15 stayed remitted and about 12 progressed. General observations from the study: Sampling schedules were unmatched across sustained-remission and progressing patients. While tracking circulating CD8+ T-cell counts, baseline clonality exceeded that of age-matched healthy donors. Ibrutinib response saw clonality rise, and progression saw it return toward baseline.

Here immunoSEQ multiplex PCR was the method, and the copy in TCRdb shows in-frame clones only, minus some. Of about 29,000 clones in the sample, 69% are singletons; the top ten hold around 55%. Germline CDR1 and CDR2: LNHDA and SQIVND (reference sequence). This CDR3 is built from 15 residues. J lost 7 bases, V lost 5 bases, and 13 bases had no gene match. Concerning this clone itself: Its antigen is currently unknown.

This receptor was taken from a human donor with chronic lymphocytic leukemia. The specimen comprised PBMCs, sampled after 24 months of ibrutinib treatment. V is TRBV19 and J is TRBJ1-2; 7 positions match TRBD1. CDR3 DNA sequence: TGTGCCAGTAGTCAAGGGGCAGGGGGATATGGTGGCTACACCTTC. Translating gives CASSQGAGGYGGYTF.